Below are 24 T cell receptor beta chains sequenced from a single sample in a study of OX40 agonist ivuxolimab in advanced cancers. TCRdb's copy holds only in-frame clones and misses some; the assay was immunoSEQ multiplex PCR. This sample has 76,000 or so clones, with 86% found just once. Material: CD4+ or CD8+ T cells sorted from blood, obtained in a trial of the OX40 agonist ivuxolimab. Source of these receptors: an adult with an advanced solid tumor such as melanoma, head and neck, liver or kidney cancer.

In DNA, the CDR3 is TGTGCCAGCAGTCCCTCGGACAGAGACGAAAAACTGTTTTTT. Its protein product is CASSPSDRDEKLFF. The chain uses TRBV6-5 and TRBJ1-4, with D possibly matching TRBD1 (6 bases). This CDR3 contains 14 residues. The V gene's germline CDR1 is MNHEY and CDR2 SVGAGI. V dropped 5 bases and J dropped 8 bases, with 15 bases sitting between them.

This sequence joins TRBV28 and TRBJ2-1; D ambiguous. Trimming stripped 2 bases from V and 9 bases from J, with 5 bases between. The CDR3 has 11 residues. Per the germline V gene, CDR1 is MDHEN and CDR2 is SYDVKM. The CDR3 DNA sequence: TGTGCCAGCAGTTTAAGAGTTGAGCAGTTCTTC. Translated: CASSLRVEQFF.

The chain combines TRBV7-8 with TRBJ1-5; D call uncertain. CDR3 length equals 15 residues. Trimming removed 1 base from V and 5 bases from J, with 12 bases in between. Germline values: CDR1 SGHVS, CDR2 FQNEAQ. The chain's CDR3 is CASSLGPQVHQPQHF. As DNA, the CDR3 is TGTGCCAGCAGCTTAGGTCCCCAGGTTCATCAGCCCCAGCATTTT.

Here the CDR3 reads CASSSKVQGGQPQHF. The CDR3 coding sequence is TGTGCCAGCAGCTCAAAGGTGCAGGGTGGTCAGCCCCAGCATTTT. The chain recombines TRBV5-6 with TRBJ1-5; D might be TRBD1 (5 bases). V shed 3 bases and J shed 6 bases, with 16 bases lying between them. CDR3 length equals 15 residues. Germline V gene sequence: CDR1 SGHDT, CDR2 YYEEEE.

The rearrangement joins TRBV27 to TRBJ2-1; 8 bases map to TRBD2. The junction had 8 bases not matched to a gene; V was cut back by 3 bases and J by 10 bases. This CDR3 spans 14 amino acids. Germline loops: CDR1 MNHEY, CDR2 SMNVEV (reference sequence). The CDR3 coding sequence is TGTGCCAGCAGTTTCGCGGGAGGTGCCGCCGAGCAGTTCTTC. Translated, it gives CASSFAGGAAEQFF.

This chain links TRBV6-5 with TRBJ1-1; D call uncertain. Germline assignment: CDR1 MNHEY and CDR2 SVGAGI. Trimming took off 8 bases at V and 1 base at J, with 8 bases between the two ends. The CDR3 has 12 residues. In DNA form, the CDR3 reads TGTGCCAGCCGGACGGGGAACACTGAAGCTTTCTTT. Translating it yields CASRTGNTEAFF.

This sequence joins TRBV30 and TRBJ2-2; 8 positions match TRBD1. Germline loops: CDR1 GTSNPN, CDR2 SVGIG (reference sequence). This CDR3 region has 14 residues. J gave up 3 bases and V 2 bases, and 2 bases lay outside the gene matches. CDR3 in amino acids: CAWSRTGYTGELFF. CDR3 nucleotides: TGTGCCTGGAGTCGGACAGGGTACACCGGGGAGCTGTTTTTT.

CDR3 sequence: CAWSAGISNQPQHF. In DNA form, the CDR3 reads TGTGCCTGGAGTGCAGGGATAAGCAATCAGCCCCAGCATTTT. The gene calls are TRBV30 and TRBJ1-5; tentative D call: TRBD1 (5 bases). Germline-derived CDR1 and CDR2 are GTSNPN and SVGIG (reference sequence). V was pared by 1 base and J by 1 base, with 8 bases between. This CDR3 region has 14 residues.

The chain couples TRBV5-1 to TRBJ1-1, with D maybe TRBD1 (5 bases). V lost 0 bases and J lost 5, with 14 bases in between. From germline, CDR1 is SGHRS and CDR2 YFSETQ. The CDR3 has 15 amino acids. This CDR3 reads CASSLDGGLGTEAFF. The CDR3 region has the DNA TGCGCCAGCAGCTTGGACGGGGGATTAGGAACTGAAGCTTTCTTT.

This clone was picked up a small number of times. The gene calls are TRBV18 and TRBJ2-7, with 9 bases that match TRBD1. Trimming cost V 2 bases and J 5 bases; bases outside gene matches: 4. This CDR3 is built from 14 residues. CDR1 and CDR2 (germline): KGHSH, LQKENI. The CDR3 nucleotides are TGTGCCAGCTCACCAGGGACAGGGTTCAACGAGCAGTACTTC. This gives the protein CASSPGTGFNEQYF.

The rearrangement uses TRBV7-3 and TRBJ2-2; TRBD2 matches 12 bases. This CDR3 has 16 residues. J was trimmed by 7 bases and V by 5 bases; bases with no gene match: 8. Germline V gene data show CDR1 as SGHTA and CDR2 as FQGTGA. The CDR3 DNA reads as TGTGCCAGCAGCCTGAGACTAGCGGGAGTCAACGGGGAGCTGTTTTTT. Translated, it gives CASSLRLAGVNGELFF.

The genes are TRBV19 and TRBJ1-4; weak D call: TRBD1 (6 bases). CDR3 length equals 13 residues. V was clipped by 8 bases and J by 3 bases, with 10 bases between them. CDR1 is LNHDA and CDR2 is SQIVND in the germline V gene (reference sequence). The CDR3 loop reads CASERGANEKLFF. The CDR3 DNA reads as TGTGCCAGTGAGAGGGGGGCTAATGAAAAACTGTTTTTT.

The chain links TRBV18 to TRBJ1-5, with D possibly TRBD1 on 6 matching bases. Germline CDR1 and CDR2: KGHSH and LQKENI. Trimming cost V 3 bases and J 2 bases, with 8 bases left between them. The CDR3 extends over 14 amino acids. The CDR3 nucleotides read TGTGCCAGCTCACCCTCAGGGGGCAATCAGCCCCAGCATTTT. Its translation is CASSPSGGNQPQHF. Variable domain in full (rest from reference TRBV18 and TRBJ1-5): NAGVMQNPRHLVRRRGQEARLRCSPMKGHSHVYWYRQLPEEGLKFMVYLQKENIIDESGMPKERFSAEFPKEGPSILRIQQVVRGDSAAYFCASSPSGGNQPQHFGDGTRLSIL.

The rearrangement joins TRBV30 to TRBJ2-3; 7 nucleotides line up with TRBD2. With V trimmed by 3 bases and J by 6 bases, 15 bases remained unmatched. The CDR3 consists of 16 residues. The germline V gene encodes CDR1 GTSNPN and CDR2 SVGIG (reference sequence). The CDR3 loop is CAWSGGALAGRDTQYF. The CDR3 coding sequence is TGTGCCTGGAGCGGTGGGGCCCTAGCCGGGAGGGATACGCAGTATTTT.

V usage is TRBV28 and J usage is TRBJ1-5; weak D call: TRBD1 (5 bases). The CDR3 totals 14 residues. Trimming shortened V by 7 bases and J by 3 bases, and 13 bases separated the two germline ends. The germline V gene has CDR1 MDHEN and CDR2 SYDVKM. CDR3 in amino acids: CASTFVRVNQPQHF. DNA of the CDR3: TGTGCCAGCACCTTCGTCAGGGTCAATCAGCCCCAGCATTTT.

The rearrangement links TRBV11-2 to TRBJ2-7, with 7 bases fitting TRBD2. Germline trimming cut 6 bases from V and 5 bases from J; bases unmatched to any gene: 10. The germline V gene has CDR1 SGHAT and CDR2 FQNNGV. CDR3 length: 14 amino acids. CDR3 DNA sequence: TGTGCCAGCAGAGGTGGGGCTAGCGGAGACGAGCAGTACTTC. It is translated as CASRGGASGDEQYF.

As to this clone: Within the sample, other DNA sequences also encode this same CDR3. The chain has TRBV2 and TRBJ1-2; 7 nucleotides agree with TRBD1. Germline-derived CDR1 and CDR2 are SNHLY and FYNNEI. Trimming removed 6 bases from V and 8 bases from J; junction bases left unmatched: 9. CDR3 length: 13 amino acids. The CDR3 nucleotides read TGTGCCAGCAGAGGACAGGTAACGGACGGCTACACCTTC. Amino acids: CASRGQVTDGYTF. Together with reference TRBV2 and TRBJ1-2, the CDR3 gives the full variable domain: EPEVTQTPSHQVTQMGQEVILRCVPISNHLYFYWYRQILGQKVEFLVSFYNNEISEKSEIFDDQFSVERPDGSNFTLKIRSTKLEDSAMYFCASRGQVTDGYTFGSGTRLTVV.

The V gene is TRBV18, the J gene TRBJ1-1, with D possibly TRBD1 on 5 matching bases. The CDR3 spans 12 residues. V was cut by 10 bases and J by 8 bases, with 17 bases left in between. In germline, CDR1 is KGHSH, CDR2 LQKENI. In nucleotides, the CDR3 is TGTGCCACTTCTAAAGGGGAAGGAGAAGCTTTCTTT. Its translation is CATSKGEGEAFF.

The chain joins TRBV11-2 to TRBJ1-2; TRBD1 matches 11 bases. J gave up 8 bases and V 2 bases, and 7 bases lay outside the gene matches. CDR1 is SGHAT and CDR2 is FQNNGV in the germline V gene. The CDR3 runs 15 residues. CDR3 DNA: TGTGCCAGCAGCTTATCGGACAGGGGGCAACAGGGCTACACCTTC. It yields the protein CASSLSDRGQQGYTF.

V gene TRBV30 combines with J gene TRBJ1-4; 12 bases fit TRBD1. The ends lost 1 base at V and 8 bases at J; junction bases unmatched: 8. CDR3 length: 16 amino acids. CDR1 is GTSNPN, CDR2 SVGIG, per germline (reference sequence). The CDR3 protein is CAWSGGTGGGGEKLFF. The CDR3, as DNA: TGTGCCTGGAGTGGAGGGACAGGGGGCGGTGGGGAAAAACTGTTTTTT.

The CDR3 DNA is TGCGCCAGCAGCCAAGATTTAAGTATCGGGGGGCGGAATGAAAAACTGTTTTTT. This codes for CASSQDLSIGGRNEKLFF. The V gene is TRBV4-3, the J gene TRBJ1-4, with D possibly matching TRBD1 (6 bases). The CDR3 runs to 18 residues. V gave up 0 bases and J gave up 5 bases, with 19 bases separating them. CDR1 and CDR2 from the germline V gene are LGHNA and YSLEER.

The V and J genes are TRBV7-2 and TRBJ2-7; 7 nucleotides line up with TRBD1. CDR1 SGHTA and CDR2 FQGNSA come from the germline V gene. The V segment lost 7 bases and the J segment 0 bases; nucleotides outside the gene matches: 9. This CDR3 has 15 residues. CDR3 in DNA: TGTGCCAGCACTCCATCGACAGGGAGCTCCTACGAGCAGTACTTC. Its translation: CASTPSTGSSYEQYF. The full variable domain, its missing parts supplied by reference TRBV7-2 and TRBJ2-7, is GAGVSQSPSNKVTEKGKDVELRCDPISGHTALYWYRQSLGQGLEFLIYFQGNSAPDKSGLPSDRFSAERTGGSVSTLTIQRTQQEDSAVYLCASTPSTGSSYEQYFGPGTRLTVT.

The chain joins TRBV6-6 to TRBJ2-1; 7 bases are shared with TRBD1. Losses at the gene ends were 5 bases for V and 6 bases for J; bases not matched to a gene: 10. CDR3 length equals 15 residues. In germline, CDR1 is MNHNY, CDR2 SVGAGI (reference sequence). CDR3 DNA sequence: TGTGCCAGCAGTCCCCCCAGGACAGGTAGCAATGAGCAGTTCTTC. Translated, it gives CASSPPRTGSNEQFF.

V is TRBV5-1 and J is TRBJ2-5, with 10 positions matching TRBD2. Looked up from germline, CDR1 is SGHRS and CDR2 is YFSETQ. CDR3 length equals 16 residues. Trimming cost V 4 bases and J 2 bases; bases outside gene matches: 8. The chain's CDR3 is CASSPGTSGEQETQYF. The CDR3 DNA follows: TGCGCCAGCAGCCCGGGTACTAGCGGGGAACAAGAGACCCAGTACTTC.